The clone carrying this TCR beta chain has only a few counts. Antigen unknown. This sample was taken from a study of CD8+ T cells in alopecia areata. Study-level background: Percent affected scalp area, the SALT score, rated treated patients' severity.

Isolated RNA was reverse transcribed into cDNA used as the sequencing template. The repertoire was sequenced with immunoSEQ multiplex PCR; TCRdb's copy has only in-frame clones and lacks some. Among a few hundred thousand clones listed, 66% were seen once. Whole-study results and caveats: Higher clonality than in normal scalp was seen in lesional scalp, especially alopecia totalis/universalis.

CDR1 is SQVTM and CDR2 is ANQGSEA in the germline V gene. The V gene lost 5 bases and the J gene lost 6 bases, with 17 bases spanning the gap. The CDR3 consists of 15 residues. The treatment denotes: oral pan-JAK inhibitor, 5-10 mg twice daily. This material consisted of CD4+ T cells sorted from blood, taken between weeks 43 and 45, from a patient treated with tofacitinib. This clonotype originated in a human donor with alopecia areata. The V and J genes are TRBV29-1 and TRBJ1-6, with D unresolved. The CDR3: CSVRLGALGNSPLHF. CDR3 coding DNA: TGCAGCGTTCGGTTGGGCGCACTCGGTAATTCACCCCTCCACTTT.